This T cell receptor beta chain was observed in a study of blood T cell repertoires in COVID-19. The wider study: PBMCs, B-cell-depleted T cells, or T cells provided the cDNA or gDNA that made up the material.

In the authors' methods: From reference gene primer amplification, estimates of nucleated cell counts were derived. Sequencing was performed with immunoSEQ multiplex PCR; in TCRdb, only in-frame clones are kept and a portion is missing. V, J and clone size are taken as reported in that table, and D and trimming were inferred from the DNA itself. Of approximately 97,000 clones listed, roughly 89% were seen once; the top ten hold approximately 2%. The CDR3 is made up of 15 amino acids. Germline-derived CDR1 and CDR2 are MRHNA and SNTAGT. V was clipped by 5 bases and J by 2 bases; unmatched bases: 5. The sequenced sample was peripheral blood. The receptor was derived from a woman in her fifties or sixties with COVID-19, enrolled during active disease. The chain has TRBV6-4 and TRBJ2-3; TRBD2 aligns across 9 bases. CDR3 coding DNA: TGTGCCAGCAGTAAGGCGGGGGGGATCACAGATACGCAGTATTTT. This gives the protein CASSKAGGITDTQYF.